This T cell receptor (beta chain) appears in the sequencing data of a study of blood T cell repertoires in COVID-19. In the study overall: Acute and convalescent COVID-19 samples came from the United States, Italy and Spain. PBMCs, B-cell-depleted T cells, or T cells were the source of the cDNA or gDNA that made up the material.

Study processing details: By means of reference gene primer amplification, nucleated cell counts were estimated. Generated by immunoSEQ multiplex PCR, the TCRdb table keeps only in-frame clones and is missing some. Clone size and the V and J calls come from that table; the DNA yielded D and trimming. The sample consists of about 130,000 clones, approximately 74% of them appearing once. Trimming removed 5 bases from V and 5 bases from J; junction bases left unmatched: 3. Looked up from germline, CDR1 is LGHDT and CDR2 is YNNKEL (reference sequence). CDR3 length equals 13 residues. The sequence came from a woman in her 70s with acute or convalescent COVID-19. This chain links TRBV3-1 (or the pseudogene TRBV3-2) with TRBJ2-1, with TRBD1 matching over 7 bases. The sample was peripheral blood. The CDR3 nucleotides read TGTGCCAGCAGCATGCAGGGGGACAATGAGCAGTTCTTC. As protein: CASSMQGDNEQFF.